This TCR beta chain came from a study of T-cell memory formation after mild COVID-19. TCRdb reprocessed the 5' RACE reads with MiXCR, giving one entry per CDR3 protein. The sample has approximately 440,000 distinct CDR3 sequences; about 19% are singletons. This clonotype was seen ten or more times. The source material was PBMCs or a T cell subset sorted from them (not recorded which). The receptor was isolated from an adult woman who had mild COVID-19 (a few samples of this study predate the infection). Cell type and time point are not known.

Here the CDR3 reads CASREDSDTQYF. CDR3 coding DNA: TGTGCCAGCAGGGAGGACTCAGATACGCAGTATTTT. This chain uses TRBV4-2 with TRBJ2-3; possible D gene TRBD2, 5 bases. Trimming stripped 6 bases from V and 4 bases from J, with 8 bases between. Germline V lookup: CDR1 LGHNA, CDR2 YNFKEQ. This CDR3 is 12 amino acids long.